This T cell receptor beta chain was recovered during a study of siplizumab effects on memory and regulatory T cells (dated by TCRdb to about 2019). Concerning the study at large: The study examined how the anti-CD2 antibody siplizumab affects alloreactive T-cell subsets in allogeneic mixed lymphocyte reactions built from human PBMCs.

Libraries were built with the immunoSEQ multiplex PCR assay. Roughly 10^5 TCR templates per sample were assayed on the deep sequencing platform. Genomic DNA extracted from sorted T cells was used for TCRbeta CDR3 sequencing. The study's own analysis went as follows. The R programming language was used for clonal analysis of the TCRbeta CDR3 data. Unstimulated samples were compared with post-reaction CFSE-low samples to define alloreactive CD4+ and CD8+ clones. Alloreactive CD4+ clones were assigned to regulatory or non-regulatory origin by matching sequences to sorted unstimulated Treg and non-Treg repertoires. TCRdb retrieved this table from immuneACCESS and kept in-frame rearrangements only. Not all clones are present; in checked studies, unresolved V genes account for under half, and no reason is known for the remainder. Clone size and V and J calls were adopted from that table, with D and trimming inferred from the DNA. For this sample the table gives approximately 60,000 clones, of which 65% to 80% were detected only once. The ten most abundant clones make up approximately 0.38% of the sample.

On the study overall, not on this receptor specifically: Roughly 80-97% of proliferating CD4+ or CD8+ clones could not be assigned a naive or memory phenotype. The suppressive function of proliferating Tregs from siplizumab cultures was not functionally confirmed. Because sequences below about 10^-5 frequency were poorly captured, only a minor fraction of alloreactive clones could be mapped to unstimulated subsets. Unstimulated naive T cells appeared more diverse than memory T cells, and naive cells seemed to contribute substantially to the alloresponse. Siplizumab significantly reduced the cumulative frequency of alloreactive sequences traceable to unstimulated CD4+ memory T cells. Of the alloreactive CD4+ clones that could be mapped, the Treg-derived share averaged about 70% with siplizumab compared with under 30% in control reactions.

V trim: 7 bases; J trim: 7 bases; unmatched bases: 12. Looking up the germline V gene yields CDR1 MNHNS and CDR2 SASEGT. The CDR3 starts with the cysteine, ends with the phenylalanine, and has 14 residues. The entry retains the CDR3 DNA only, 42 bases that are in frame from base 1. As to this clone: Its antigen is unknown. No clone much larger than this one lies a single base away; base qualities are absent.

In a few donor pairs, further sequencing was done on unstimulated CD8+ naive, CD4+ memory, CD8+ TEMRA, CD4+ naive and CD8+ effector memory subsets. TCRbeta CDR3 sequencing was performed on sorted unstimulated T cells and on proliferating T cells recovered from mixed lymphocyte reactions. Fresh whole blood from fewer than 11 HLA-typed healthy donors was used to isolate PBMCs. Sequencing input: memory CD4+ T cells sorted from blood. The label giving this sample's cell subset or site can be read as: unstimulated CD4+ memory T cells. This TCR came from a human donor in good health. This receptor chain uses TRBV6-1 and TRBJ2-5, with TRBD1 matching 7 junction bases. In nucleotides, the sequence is TGTGCCAGCACCGAGACAGGGATCCGGGGGACCCAGTACTTC. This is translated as CASTETGIRGTQYF.